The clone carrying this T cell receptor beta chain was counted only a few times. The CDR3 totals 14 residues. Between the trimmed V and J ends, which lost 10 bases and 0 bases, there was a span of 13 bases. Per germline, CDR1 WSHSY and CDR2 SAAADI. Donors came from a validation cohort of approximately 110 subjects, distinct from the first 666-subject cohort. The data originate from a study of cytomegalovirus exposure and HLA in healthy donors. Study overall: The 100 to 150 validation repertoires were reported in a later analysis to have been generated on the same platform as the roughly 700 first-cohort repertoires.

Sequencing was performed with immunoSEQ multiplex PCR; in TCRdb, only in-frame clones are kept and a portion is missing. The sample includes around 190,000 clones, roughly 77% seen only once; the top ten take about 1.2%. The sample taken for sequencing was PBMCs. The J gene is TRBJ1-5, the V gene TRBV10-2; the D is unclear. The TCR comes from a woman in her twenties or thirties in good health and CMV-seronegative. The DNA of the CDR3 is TGCGCCACCTCCACGGTTTATAGCAATCAGCCCCAGCATTTT. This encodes CATSTVYSNQPQHF.